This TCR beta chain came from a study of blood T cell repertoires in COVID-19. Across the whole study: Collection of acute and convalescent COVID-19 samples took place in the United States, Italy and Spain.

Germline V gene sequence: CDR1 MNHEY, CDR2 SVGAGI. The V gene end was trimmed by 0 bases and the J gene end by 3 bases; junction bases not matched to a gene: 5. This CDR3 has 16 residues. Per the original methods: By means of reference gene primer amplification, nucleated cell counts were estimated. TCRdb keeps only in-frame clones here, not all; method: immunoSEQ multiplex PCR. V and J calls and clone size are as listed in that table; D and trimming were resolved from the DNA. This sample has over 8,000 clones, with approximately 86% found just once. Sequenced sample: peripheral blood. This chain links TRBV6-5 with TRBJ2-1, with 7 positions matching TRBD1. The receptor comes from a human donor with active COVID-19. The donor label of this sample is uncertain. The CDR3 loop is CASSYSRDSLYNEQFF. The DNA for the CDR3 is TGTGCCAGCAGTTACTCACGGGACAGCCTCTACAATGAGCAGTTCTTC.